The next 31 T cell receptor beta chains were all read from a single sample in a study of blood T cell repertoires in COVID-19 (dated by TCRdb to 2018 to 2020). The method was the immunoSEQ multiplex PCR assay. Sourced from immuneACCESS, this table was stored by TCRdb with only in-frame sequences that have V and J called. A share of the clones is absent; for the studies checked, an unresolved V gene accounts for under half, and the remainder has no known explanation. The sample table contains hundreds of thousands of clones; only one count was recorded for around 89% of them. Roughly 2% of the sample goes to the ten largest clones. The sequenced sample consisted of PBMCs or T cells enriched from blood (not recorded which). These receptors were collected from a woman aged 60-75 years in a cohort exposed to, infected with or recovered from COVID-19 (not recorded which).

The chain has TRBV7-6 and TRBJ2-7; 7 bases are shared with TRBD2. This CDR3 is 13 amino acids long. V lost 5 bases, J lost 1 base, and 2 bases stayed unmatched. Germline V gives CDR1 SGHVS, CDR2 FNYEAQ. Written as DNA, the CDR3 is TGTGCCAGCAGCCTTAGCGGGTCCTACGAGCAGTACTTC. It encodes CASSLSGSYEQYF.

This chain joins TRBV27 and TRBJ2-7; TRBD1 agrees at 8 bases. Trimming cost V 2 bases and J 3 bases; bases outside gene matches: 15. Germline V gives CDR1 MNHEY, CDR2 SMNVEV (reference sequence). The CDR3 runs 18 residues. In nucleotides, the CDR3 is TGTGCCAGCAGTTTAGGGGACCCCCGGACAGGGACCATCTACGAGCAGTACTTC. This gives the protein CASSLGDPRTGTIYEQYF.

The chain uses TRBV5-1 and TRBJ2-1, with D tentatively TRBD2 (6 bases). The V end lost 0 bases, the J end lost 7 bases, and 17 bases lay between the germline ends. There are 16 residues in the CDR3. The V gene's germline CDR1 is SGHRS and CDR2 YFSETQ. DNA for the CDR3: TGCGCCAGCAGCTTGGCCGCAACGGGAGCGAAGAATGAGCAGTTCTTC. It is translated as CASSLAATGAKNEQFF.

This clone was counted between two and nine times. The rearrangement joins TRBV7-9 to TRBJ1-4, with 7 bases matching TRBD1. The CDR3 length is 13 residues. CDR1 is SEHNR, CDR2 FQNEAQ, per germline (reference sequence). V was clipped by 5 bases and J by 8 bases; unmatched bases: 5. DNA of the CDR3: TGTGCCAGCAGCCCCCAGGGGGAAGAAAAACTGTTTTTT. Amino acids: CASSPQGEEKLFF.

V and J are TRBV7-9 and TRBJ2-7; 8 bases are shared with TRBD1. V gave up 4 bases and J gave up 2 bases; unmatched junction bases: 7. There are 15 residues in the CDR3. The germline CDR1 and CDR2 sequences are SEHNR and FQNEAQ (reference sequence). This chain's CDR3 is CASSSAGTGAYEQYF. The CDR3 bases are TGTGCCAGCAGCTCCGCCGGGACAGGAGCCTACGAGCAGTACTTC.

V and J are TRBV18 and TRBJ1-3, with a tentative D call TRBD1 (5 bases). Germline V lookup: CDR1 KGHSH, CDR2 LQKENI. V was pared by 4 bases and J by 0 bases, with 10 bases between. This CDR3 contains 15 residues. CDR3 in amino acids: CASSLQRGSGNTIYF. CDR3 nucleotide sequence: TGTGCCAGCTCACTTCAAAGGGGCTCTGGAAACACCATATATTTT.

The rearrangement joins TRBV9 to TRBJ1-5; a possible D gene is TRBD1 (6 bases). Germline loops: CDR1 SGDLS, CDR2 YYNGEE. The CDR3 has 15 amino acids. V dropped 0 bases and J dropped 4 bases, with 11 bases sitting between them. The CDR3 region has the DNA TGTGCCAGCAGCGTAGGGGAGGGGGGAAATCAGCCCCAGCATTTT. This codes for CASSVGEGGNQPQHF.

The chain employs TRBV7-2 and TRBJ1-4; D remains unclear. The CDR3 covers 13 residues. Between the trimmed V and J ends, which lost 8 bases and 5 bases, there was a span of 12 bases. Germline V CDR1 and CDR2: SGHTA, FQGNSA. CDR3 DNA: TGTGCCAGCTCGGTCGGGATGAATGAAAAACTGTTTTTT. Translation gives CASSVGMNEKLFF.

This chain joins TRBV7-2 and TRBJ1-5; D is unresolved. This CDR3 comprises 13 residues. Germline V lookup: CDR1 SGHTA, CDR2 FQGNSA. Trimming shortened V by 2 bases and J by 3 bases, and 5 bases separated the two germline ends. The CDR3 loop reads CASSLRDNQPQHF. CDR3 sequence (DNA): TGTGCCAGCAGCTTACGGGACAATCAGCCCCAGCATTTT. Full variable domain (rest looked up from reference TRBV7-2 and TRBJ1-5): GAGVSQSPSNKVTEKGKDVELRCDPISGHTALYWYRQSLGQGLEFLIYFQGNSAPDKSGLPSDRFSAERTGGSVSTLTIQRTQQEDSAVYLCASSLRDNQPQHFGDGTRLSIL.

The rearrangement links TRBV29-1 to TRBJ1-1; 8 bases fit TRBD1. With 7 bases clipped from V and 1 base from J, the junction kept 5 bases outside the gene matches. The germline V gene has CDR1 SQVTM and CDR2 ANQGSEA. The CDR3 loop spans 13 amino acids. CDR3 region: CSGGQGANTEAFF. In DNA, the CDR3 is TGCAGCGGAGGACAGGGAGCGAACACTGAAGCTTTCTTT.

This chain uses TRBV7-9 with TRBJ2-3, with 7 bases matching TRBD1. This CDR3 has 15 amino acids. CDR1 and CDR2 from the germline V gene are SEHNR and FQNEAQ (reference sequence). V lost 5 bases and J lost 0; bases outside the gene matches: 5. As DNA, the CDR3 is TGTGCCAGCAGCGAGGGGGCCGCTAGCACAGATACGCAGTATTTT. It specifies CASSEGAASTDTQYF.

The chain recombines TRBV19 with TRBJ2-1; 9 bases align to TRBD1. Trimming took 8 bases from V and 2 from J; bases not matched to a gene: 13. Germline CDR1 LNHDA, CDR2 SQIVND (reference sequence). The CDR3 covers 17 residues. CDR3 nucleotide sequence: TGTGCCAGTGGACCCTTGATAGGGGACAGGGCCTACAATGAGCAGTTCTTC. Translating it yields CASGPLIGDRAYNEQFF.

This clone showed up just once. The V gene is TRBV7-2, the J gene TRBJ2-3, with 7 bases fitting TRBD2. The CDR3 has 15 residues. CDR1 and CDR2 (germline): SGHTA, FQGNSA. With 5 bases clipped from V and 2 bases from J, the junction kept 7 bases outside the gene matches. The CDR3, as DNA: TGTGCCAGCAGCCCCCGGGACTACCTCACAGATACGCAGTATTTT. Amino acids: CASSPRDYLTDTQYF.

The genes are TRBV6-5 and TRBJ1-5; 7 positions match TRBD1. V shed 7 bases and J 3 bases; nucleotides not matched to a gene: 9. This CDR3 has 15 residues. Germline CDR1 and CDR2: MNHEY and SVGAGI. The CDR3 nucleotides are TGTGCCAGCACCCCCGGGACAGCGAACAATCAGCCCCAGCATTTT. Amino acid sequence: CASTPGTANNQPQHF.

This sequence joins TRBV19 and TRBJ1-2, with 8 bases matching TRBD1. Germline V gives CDR1 LNHDA, CDR2 SQIVND (reference sequence). The CDR3 sequence is 13 residues long. V dropped 8 bases and J dropped 4; count of bases not matched to a gene: 6. The CDR3 nucleotides read TGTGCCAGTCAATCAGGGGGCCGCTATGGCTACACCTTC. It specifies CASQSGGRYGYTF.

The chain joins TRBV5-1 to TRBJ2-7; D perhaps matches TRBD2 (5 bases). The germline CDR1 and CDR2 sequences are SGHRS and YFSETQ. The CDR3 covers 14 residues. V lost 0 bases and J lost 4, with 11 bases in between. DNA of the CDR3: TGCGCCAGCAGCTTGGGTCGGGGTCGGTACGAGCAGTACTTC. Translation gives CASSLGRGRYEQYF.

The genes are TRBV29-1 and TRBJ2-1; D is possibly TRBD1 (5 bases). Trimming removed 3 bases from V and 1 base from J, with 10 bases in between. This CDR3 contains 14 residues. Germline CDR1 reads SQVTM; CDR2 reads ANQGSEA. The CDR3 loop is CSVDLGQSYNEQFF. As DNA, the CDR3 is TGCAGCGTTGATCTGGGGCAATCCTACAATGAGCAGTTCTTC.

The V gene is TRBV5-6, the J gene TRBJ2-1, with D perhaps matching TRBD2 (5 bases). The CDR3 contains 16 residues. CDR1 and CDR2 from the germline V gene are SGHDT and YYEEEE. V shed 3 bases and J shed 8 bases, with 21 bases lying between them. CDR3 DNA: TGTGCCAGCAGCTCCGCTGTAAAGTGGCACGGGGATGAGCAGTTCTTC. It translates to CASSSAVKWHGDEQFF.

The chain recombines TRBV23-1 with TRBJ2-1; a weak D match, TRBD2 (6 bases). TRBV23-1 qualifies as an ORF whose function is uncertain. V lost 8 bases to trimming and J lost 14 bases, with 31 bases between them. CDR3 size: 16 residues. CDR3 coding DNA: TGCGCCAGCCAGCTCCCAGTAGTCCAATGTGAGGGGACTGAGTTCTTC. This sequence encodes CASQLPVVQCEGTEFF.

The chain uses TRBV3-1 (or the pseudogene TRBV3-2) and TRBJ2-1; D perhaps matches TRBD1 (5 bases). Germline V gene sequence: CDR1 LGHDT, CDR2 YNNKEL (reference sequence). V gave up 0 bases and J gave up 10 bases, with 7 bases separating them. The CDR3 sequence is 12 residues long. Here the CDR3 reads CASSQEDSEQFF. The CDR3 DNA is TGTGCCAGCAGCCAAGAAGACAGCGAGCAGTTCTTC.

On this clone itself: The same CDR3 can be traced to other DNA sequences in this sample. J is TRBJ2-2 and V is TRBV7-2; 7 bases map to TRBD2. Unmatched junction bases numbered 7, after V lost 1 base and J lost 8 bases. The CDR3 has 15 amino acids. The V gene's germline CDR1 is SGHTA and CDR2 FQGNSA. CDR3 protein: CASSLVAGGVGELFF. As DNA, the CDR3 is TGTGCCAGCAGCTTAGTAGCGGGCGGGGTTGGGGAGCTGTTTTTT.

The CDR3 loop reads CASSHPSGSFNEQFF. The CDR3 nucleotides read TGTGCCAGCAGTCACCCTAGCGGGAGCTTCAATGAGCAGTTCTTC. The V call is TRBV6-2 or TRBV6-3, the J call TRBJ2-1; 10 bases agree with TRBD2. Losses at the gene ends were 5 bases for V and 6 bases for J; bases not matched to a gene: 7. Germline V gene sequence: CDR1 MNHEY, CDR2 SVGEGT. CDR3 size: 15 residues.

The chain has TRBV10-2 and TRBJ1-4, with D perhaps TRBD1 (6 bases). The V and J ends lost 6 bases and 10 bases respectively, with 21 bases between them. CDR1 and CDR2 from the germline V gene are WSHSY and SAAADI. This CDR3 comprises 15 residues. The chain's CDR3 is CASRDLEAGDRKLFF. The CDR3 nucleotides read TGCGCCAGCAGAGACCTTGAGGCAGGGGATAGAAAACTGTTTTTT.

The J gene is TRBJ1-2, the V gene TRBV2, with no clear D. The CDR3 totals 14 residues. Between the trimmed V and J ends, which lost 7 bases and 5 bases, there was a span of 17 bases. The germline gives CDR1 SNHLY, CDR2 FYNNEI. The CDR3 DNA sequence: TGTGCCAGCAACCAACAGATCGCTGGTTATGGCTACACCTTC. It is translated as CASNQQIAGYGYTF. Supplemented by reference TRBV2 and TRBJ1-2, the full variable domain reads EPEVTQTPSHQVTQMGQEVILRCVPISNHLYFYWYRQILGQKVEFLVSFYNNEISEKSEIFDDQFSVERPDGSNFTLKIRSTKLEDSAMYFCASNQQIAGYGYTFGSGTRLTVV.

The chain uses TRBV28 and TRBJ2-7, with D possibly TRBD1 on 8 matching bases. Trimming took 3 bases from V and 0 from J, leaving 12 bases between them. Germline CDR1 is MDHEN and CDR2 is SYDVKM. The CDR3 loop spans 15 amino acids. The CDR3 spells CASSLGGTGSYEQYF. CDR3 coding DNA: TGTGCCAGCAGTTTGGGGGGGACAGGCTCCTACGAGCAGTACTTC.

Concerning this clone: A read error may produce the germline difference seen at one junction end. The genes are TRBV10-1 and TRBJ1-5; TRBD1 agrees at 10 bases. This CDR3 spans 13 amino acids. The germline V gene encodes CDR1 WNHNN and CDR2 SYGVQD (reference sequence). CDR3 DNA sequence: TGCGCCAGCAGTGAGTCCCTCGGACAGGGGGAAATTTTT. Translated, it gives CASSESLGQGEIF.

This clone was seen a single time. The chain combines TRBV27 with TRBJ2-7, with 10 bases aligning to TRBD1. Trimming took 5 bases from V and 6 from J; bases not matched to a gene: 10. Germline CDR1 and CDR2: MNHEY and SMNVEV (reference sequence). The CDR3 is made up of 15 amino acids. The CDR3 loop is CASSGAGTGEGEQYF. The CDR3 nucleotides read TGTGCCAGCAGTGGAGCCGGGACAGGGGAAGGCGAGCAGTACTTC.

The V call is TRBV4-2, the J call TRBJ1-1; D is possibly TRBD1 (6 bases). The germline V gene encodes CDR1 LGHNA and CDR2 YNFKEQ. V was pared by 1 base and J by 1 base, with 16 bases between. The CDR3 length is 17 residues. The CDR3 DNA reads TGTGCCAGCAGCCAAGCCTTTAGGGGGGGCGGGAACACTGAAGCTTTCTTT. Protein sequence: CASSQAFRGGGNTEAFF.

The chain links TRBV5-6 to TRBJ2-3, with 7 bases fitting TRBD2. The CDR3 contains 15 residues. Germline assignment: CDR1 SGHDT and CDR2 YYEEEE. V lost 0 bases to trimming and J lost 3 bases; unmatched junction nucleotides: 4. The CDR3 reads CASSLGGRGTDTQYF. CDR3 DNA: TGTGCCAGCAGCTTGGGCGGGAGAGGGACAGATACGCAGTATTTT.

The chain recombines TRBV21-1 with TRBJ1-5. TRBV21-1 corresponds to a pseudogene. The CDR3 totals 15 residues. The DNA of the CDR3 is TGTGCCAGCAGCACCCCCGCGGCTACCGATCAGCCCCAGCATTTT. Its protein product is CASSTPAATDQPQHF.

The V gene is TRBV12-3 or TRBV12-4, the J gene TRBJ2-1; 7 nucleotides match TRBD2. V trimming: 6 bases; J trimming: 10 bases; junction bases outside the gene matches: 6. The CDR3 loop spans 12 amino acids. CDR3 sequence: CASSRLGGEQFF. CDR3 nucleotide sequence: TGTGCCAGCAGCCGCCTGGGGGGGGAGCAGTTCTTC.